This passage covers 29 T cell receptor beta chains from one sample sequenced in a study of T cells after somatic rescue of genetic block. Sequencing used immunoSEQ multiplex PCR; TCRdb keeps in-frame clones, though not all of them. The data hold about 72,000 clones, with roughly 93% observed a single time. Sequenced material: peripheral blood mononuclear cells (PBMCs). The receptors shown here come from a man aged 25-45 years.

The rearrangement uses TRBV6-5 and TRBJ1-2; 9 positions match TRBD1. V trimming: 2 bases; J trimming: 2 bases; junction bases outside the gene matches: 0. Germline V gene sequence: CDR1 MNHEY, CDR2 SVGAGI. The CDR3 consists of 14 residues. The CDR3 DNA sequence: TGTGCCAGCAGTTACGGGACAGGGAACTATGGCTACACCTTC. This translates into CASSYGTGNYGYTF.

This clone showed up just a few times. J is TRBJ2-3 and V is TRBV7-3, with D hard to call. This CDR3 region has 13 residues. The V end was cut by 4 bases, the J end by 9 bases, with 14 bases between. Germline CDR1 SGHTA, CDR2 FQGTGA. The CDR3 DNA follows: TGTGCCAGCAGCTCCGGGCCGGAGAGGACGCAGTATTTT. Translation gives CASSSGPERTQYF.

V and J are TRBV14 and TRBJ2-2; TRBD2 matches 7 bases. The length of the CDR3 is 17 residues. Germline loops: CDR1 SGHDN, CDR2 FVKESK. V lost 0 bases and J lost 7; bases outside the gene matches: 11. CDR3 in amino acids: CASSQDKYQRGDGELFF. The CDR3 region has the DNA TGTGCCAGCAGCCAAGATAAGTACCAGCGGGGCGACGGGGAGCTGTTTTTT.

The chain links TRBV7-6 to TRBJ2-1; TRBD2 aligns across 9 bases. V shed 3 bases and J 1 base; nucleotides not matched to a gene: 13. CDR3 length equals 19 residues. Germline V gives CDR1 SGHVS, CDR2 FNYEAQ. The CDR3 DNA follows: TGTGCCAGCAGCTTGGCCTTAGGTAGCGGGGGTATATCCTACAATGAGCAGTTCTTC. Protein sequence: CASSLALGSGGISYNEQFF.

This clone was picked up a small number of times. The chain couples TRBV7-6 to TRBJ1-1, with D possibly matching TRBD1 (5 bases). The V and J ends lost 5 bases and 1 base respectively, with 11 bases between them. The CDR3 consists of 14 residues. Per germline, CDR1 SGHVS and CDR2 FNYEAQ. This CDR3 is CASSGGGRNTEAFF. Written as DNA, the CDR3 is TGTGCCAGCAGCGGGGGAGGACGGAACACTGAAGCTTTCTTT.

The chain has TRBV20-1 and TRBJ1-1; D remains unclear. The CDR3 has 11 amino acids. Trimming pared 1 base from V and 3 bases from J, leaving 3 bases between. Germline CDR1 DFQATT, CDR2 SNEGSKA (reference sequence). The CDR3 is CSARGDTEAFF. CDR3 DNA sequence: TGCAGTGCTAGAGGGGACACTGAAGCTTTCTTT.

This rearrangement joins TRBV5-1 to TRBJ2-2; 9 nucleotides line up with TRBD1. V shed 0 bases, J shed 2 bases, and the junction held 2 bases outside the gene matches. CDR3 size: 16 residues. The V gene's germline CDR1 is SGHRS and CDR2 YFSETQ. The CDR3 nucleotides are TGCGCCAGCAGCTTGGTGGACAGGGGAAACACCGGGGAGCTGTTTTTT. Translated: CASSLVDRGNTGELFF. The entire variable domain, with the rest obtained from reference TRBV5-1 and TRBJ2-2, is as follows: KAGVTQTPRYLIKTRGQQVTLSCSPISGHRSVSWYQQTPGQGLQFLFEYFSETQRNKGNFPGRFSGRQFSNSRSEMNVSTLELGDSALYLCASSLVDRGNTGELFFGEGSRLTVL.

The chain links TRBV28 to TRBJ2-1; no reliable D call. The CDR3 is 11 amino acids. The V gene lost 3 bases and the J gene lost 6 bases, with 3 bases spanning the gap. Germline V gene lookup returns CDR1 MDHEN and CDR2 SYDVKM. CDR3 DNA sequence: TGTGCCAGCAGTTTCGTCAATGAGCAGTTCTTC. Its translation: CASSFVNEQFF.

This clone was observed a few times. The chain combines TRBV6-1 with TRBJ1-2, with unresolved D. The V and J ends lost 6 bases and 0 bases respectively, with 11 bases between them. Germline V CDR1 and CDR2: MNHNS, SASEGT. The CDR3 runs 14 residues. The DNA of the CDR3 is TGTGCCAGCAGCCGTGGCCAGGCTAACTATGGCTACACCTTC. Translated: CASSRGQANYGYTF.

The chain recombines TRBV10-3 with TRBJ1-1; 8 bases fit TRBD1. The CDR3 length is 15 residues. Germline V gene lookup returns CDR1 ENHRY and CDR2 SYGVKD. Germline trimming cut 4 bases from V and 2 bases from J; bases unmatched to any gene: 6. The CDR3 loop reads CAISGYRGRNTEAFF. For the CDR3, the DNA is TGTGCCATCAGTGGCTACAGGGGGAGAAACACTGAAGCTTTCTTT.

The chain links TRBV28 to TRBJ1-4; D perhaps matches TRBD1 (5 bases). From germline, CDR1 is MDHEN and CDR2 SYDVKM. The CDR3 covers 12 residues. The V and J ends lost 8 bases and 4 bases respectively, with 8 bases between them. The CDR3 nucleotides are TGTGCCAGCGGGGGGATTAATGAAAAACTGTTTTTT. This translates into CASGGINEKLFF. Combining the CDR3 with reference TRBV28 and TRBJ1-4 gives the whole variable domain DVKVTQSSRYLVKRTGEKVFLECVQDMDHENMFWYRQDPGLGLRLIYFSYDVKMKEKGDIPEGYSVSREKKERFSLILESASTNQTSMYLCASGGINEKLFFGSGTQLSVL.

The chain joins TRBV6-1 to TRBJ2-7; possibly TRBD1 for D (5 bases). Germline V gives CDR1 MNHNS, CDR2 SASEGT. V dropped 0 bases and J dropped 0 bases, with 9 bases sitting between them. This CDR3 has 15 amino acids. This CDR3 reads CASSEAWGSSYEQYF. The CDR3 DNA reads TGTGCCAGCAGTGAAGCCTGGGGCAGCTCCTACGAGCAGTACTTC.

The CDR3 sequence is CASSSTGTQIETQYF. The CDR3 bases are TGTGCCAGCAGCTCAACCGGGACACAGATAGAGACCCAGTACTTC. The genes are TRBV5-6 and TRBJ2-5; D is perhaps TRBD1 (6 bases). Germline CDR1 and CDR2: SGHDT and YYEEEE. The CDR3 loop spans 15 amino acids. Trimming left V 3 bases short and J 4 bases short, with 16 bases between.

V gene TRBV7-9 combines with J gene TRBJ1-3; D uncertain. The V end was cut by 3 bases, the J end by 0 bases, with 9 bases between. This CDR3 contains 15 residues. Per the germline V gene, CDR1 is SEHNR and CDR2 is FQNEAQ (reference sequence). As DNA, the CDR3 is TGTGCCAGCAGCTTGATGACGGTCTCTGGAAACACCATATATTTT. It specifies CASSLMTVSGNTIYF.

This clone was seen only a few times. The chain joins TRBV5-4 to TRBJ1-1; D might be TRBD1 (6 bases). V gave up 3 bases and J gave up 6 bases, with 12 bases separating them. Germline V gene sequence: CDR1 SGHNT, CDR2 YYREEE (reference sequence). This CDR3 has 13 residues. CDR3 DNA: TGTGCCAGCAGCTACAGGGAAGGCGCTGAAGCTTTCTTT. The encoded protein is CASSYREGAEAFF.

This clone showed up just a few times. This rearrangement joins TRBV11-2 to TRBJ2-7; 10 bases fit TRBD1. The CDR3 consists of 17 residues. The trim removed 5 bases at V and 3 bases at J, leaving 13 bases unmatched. Germline-derived CDR1 and CDR2 are SGHAT and FQNNGV. CDR3 amino acids: CASSTPGQGIGVYEQYF. The CDR3 DNA is TGTGCCAGCAGCACCCCGGGACAGGGGATCGGGGTCTACGAGCAGTACTTC.

In nucleotides, the CDR3 is TGTGCCAGTAGTATGAGGTGGGCAGAACCGAACACCGGGGAGCTGTTTTTT. Translated, it gives CASSMRWAEPNTGELFF. V usage is TRBV19 and J usage is TRBJ2-2; no clear D. The CDR3 contains 17 residues. V shed 3 bases and J shed 0 bases, with 14 bases lying between them. Germline CDR1 and CDR2: LNHDA and SQIVND (reference sequence).

This CDR3 reads CASSLARQGEDTQYF. The DNA for the CDR3 is TGTGCCAGCAGCTTAGCGCGGCAGGGGGAGGATACGCAGTATTTT. The V gene is TRBV7-8, the J gene TRBJ2-3, with TRBD1 matching over 7 bases. The CDR3 contains 15 residues. The germline V gene has CDR1 SGHVS and CDR2 FQNEAQ. Trimming took 0 bases from V and 6 from J; bases not matched to a gene: 6.

This clone appeared a single time. In the same sample, other DNA sequences code for this CDR3. The chain recombines TRBV9 with TRBJ2-2; D may be TRBD1 (6 bases). The CDR3 runs 16 residues. In germline, CDR1 is SGDLS, CDR2 YYNGEE. V lost 3 bases to trimming and J lost 0 bases, with 12 bases between them. The CDR3 region has the DNA TGTGCCAGCAGCGCGCTCGACAGGCCGAACACCGGGGAGCTGTTTTTT. Protein sequence: CASSALDRPNTGELFF.

The V gene is TRBV18, the J gene TRBJ2-7; unclear D gene. Trimming shortened V by 0 bases and J by 3 bases, and 12 bases separated the two germline ends. The CDR3 is made up of 15 amino acids. The germline gives CDR1 KGHSH, CDR2 LQKENI. This CDR3 reads CASSPPGRSDYEQYF. The DNA of the CDR3 is TGTGCCAGCTCACCACCGGGCAGGTCCGACTACGAGCAGTACTTC. The entire variable domain, with the rest obtained from reference TRBV18 and TRBJ2-7, is as follows: NAGVMQNPRHLVRRRGQEARLRCSPMKGHSHVYWYRQLPEEGLKFMVYLQKENIIDESGMPKERFSAEFPKEGPSILRIQQVVRGDSAAYFCASSPPGRSDYEQYFGPGTRLTVT.

V usage is TRBV19 and J usage is TRBJ2-7, with TRBD1 matching over 7 bases. Germline V gives CDR1 LNHDA, CDR2 SQIVND (reference sequence). The junction had 4 bases not matched to a gene; V was cut back by 5 bases and J by 3 bases. This CDR3 is built from 13 residues. The CDR3 protein is CASSVAGGYEQYF. The DNA for the CDR3 is TGTGCCAGTAGTGTCGCAGGGGGCTACGAGCAGTACTTC.

The CDR3 sequence: CATSRDETDTQYF. The CDR3, as DNA: TGTGCCACCAGCAGAGATGAGACAGATACGCAGTATTTT. V gene TRBV15 combines with J gene TRBJ2-3; D is unclear. This CDR3 contains 13 residues. The V gene lost 0 bases and the J gene lost 3 bases, with 4 bases spanning the gap. Germline values: CDR1 LNHNV, CDR2 YYDKDF (reference sequence).

The chain links TRBV7-9 to TRBJ1-2; weak D call: TRBD1 (6 bases). This CDR3 has 13 amino acids. Germline V gene sequence: CDR1 SEHNR, CDR2 FQNEAQ (reference sequence). Trimming removed 6 bases at V and 8 bases at J, with 16 bases between. The CDR3 DNA is TGTGCCAGCAGTTTTCGGGGGGCCGACGGCTACACCTTC. It translates to CASSFRGADGYTF.

The rearrangement joins TRBV9 to TRBJ2-2; D might be TRBD2 (5 bases). Between the trimmed V and J ends, which lost 0 bases and 5 bases, there was a span of 23 bases. CDR1 is SGDLS, CDR2 YYNGEE, per germline. This CDR3 contains 19 residues. Here the CDR3 DNA reads TGTGCCAGCAGCGTAGGGGTTGGAGGCACCCGATTGTGGACCGGGGAGCTGTTTTTT. Protein: CASSVGVGGTRLWTGELFF.

This sequence joins TRBV10-1 and TRBJ2-3, with D perhaps matching TRBD1 or TRBD2 (5 bases each). The CDR3 spans 14 residues. CDR1 and CDR2 (germline): WNHNN, SYGVQD (reference sequence). The germline V and J ends were trimmed by 3 bases and 5 bases, with 12 bases remaining between them. The CDR3 region is CASSDFTGRDTQYF. The CDR3 DNA reads as TGCGCCAGCAGTGATTTTACGGGACGAGATACGCAGTATTTT.

For this clone: In the same sample, other DNA sequences code for this CDR3. CDR3 amino acids: CASSGTNTDTQYF. CDR3 coding DNA: TGTGCCAGCTCCGGGACTAACACAGATACGCAGTATTTT. The rearrangement joins TRBV6-4 to TRBJ2-3, with 7 bases identical to TRBD2. The CDR3 consists of 13 residues. From germline, CDR1 is MRHNA and CDR2 SNTAGT. After removal of 8 bases from V and 2 bases from J, the junction contained 4 bases not matched to a gene.

V and J are TRBV29-1 and TRBJ2-6, with TRBD2 as a possible D gene (6 bases). Germline V CDR1 and CDR2: SQVTM, ANQGSEA. The CDR3 spans 15 residues. Trimming stripped 7 bases from V and 1 base from J, with 14 bases between. CDR3 in DNA: TGCAGCGCCTACGGAGGGGAATCTGGGGCCAACGTCCTGACTTTC. Amino acid sequence: CSAYGGESGANVLTF.

This chain connects TRBV5-1 to TRBJ1-2; 8 bases align to TRBD1. The junction had 4 bases not matched to a gene; V was cut back by 0 bases and J by 3 bases. Per the germline V gene, CDR1 is SGHRS and CDR2 is YFSETQ. The length of the CDR3 is 15 residues. CDR3 bases: TGCGCCAGCAGCTTGGTTCCAGGGGGCGACTATGGCTACACCTTC. This encodes CASSLVPGGDYGYTF.

This clone appeared once. The gene calls are TRBV6-1 and TRBJ2-5; D is unresolved. Germline CDR1 reads MNHNS; CDR2 reads SASEGT. The CDR3 is 13 amino acids. The V end lost 4 bases, the J end lost 5 bases, and 11 bases lay between the germline ends. CDR3 coding DNA: TGTGCCAGCAGTGCCTCCTACCCCGAGACCCAGTACTTC. Translated, it gives CASSASYPETQYF.